The 26 T cell receptor beta chains given below trace back to one sample, sequenced in a study of Graves' ophthalmopathy and Graves' hyperthyroidism. As the template, RNA transcripts were used to amplify TCR beta CDR3 regions. Investigators did first-round RT-PCR with HTBI primers, then second-round multiplex PCR. TCRdb reprocessed the multiplex PCR reads via MiXCR and lists one record per CDR3 protein. Among over 500,000 distinct CDR3 sequences listed, about 20% were seen once. The sample was peripheral blood. These receptor sequences come from a woman between 18 and 29 years old with stable Graves' hyperthyroidism. Some clones in this sample may be carry-over from other donors' samples.

The CDR3: CASSLAGTSEAFF. The DNA for the CDR3 is TGCGCCAGCAGCTTGGCAGGGACTTCTGAAGCTTTCTTT. This chain links TRBV5-1 with TRBJ1-1; maybe TRBD1 (5 bases). Germline CDR1 is SGHRS and CDR2 is YFSETQ. Trimming took 0 bases from V and 6 from J, leaving 9 bases between them. The CDR3 is 13 residues long.

The chain carries TRBV28 and TRBJ1-1; no firm D call. Germline-derived CDR1 and CDR2 are MDHEN and SYDVKM. The CDR3 is 18 amino acids. The V gene lost 1 base and the J gene lost 5 bases, with 23 bases spanning the gap. CDR3 in amino acids: CASSLYTDTDGPATEAFF. The CDR3 region has the DNA TGTGCCAGCAGTTTATACACCGACACGGACGGCCCCGCGACTGAAGCTTTCTTT.

The chain carries TRBV7-8 and TRBJ1-1; D gene uncertain. V shed 5 bases and J shed 3 bases, with 10 bases lying between them. Germline-derived CDR1 and CDR2 are SGHVS and FQNEAQ. CDR3 size: 13 residues. CDR3 bases: TGTGCCAGCAGCCGGGTCTTCGACACTGAAGCTTTCTTT. Translation: CASSRVFDTEAFF.

This clonotype showed up many times. The chain joins TRBV20-1 to TRBJ1-3, with D possibly being TRBD1 (5 bases). V lost 0 bases and J lost 0, with 9 bases in between. CDR1 DFQATT and CDR2 SNEGSKA come from the germline V gene (reference sequence). The length of the CDR3 is 15 residues. The CDR3 protein is CSAREATGSGNTIYF. The CDR3 DNA reads TGCAGTGCTAGAGAGGCAACAGGCTCTGGAAACACCATATATTTT.

In this sample, this clonotype turned up many times. This chain links TRBV25-1 with TRBJ2-7; 9 nucleotides align to TRBD1. V dropped 6 bases and J dropped 7; count of bases not matched to a gene: 7. The CDR3 has 13 residues. CDR1 is MGHDK, CDR2 SYGVNS, per germline. This CDR3 reads CASRDSGTGEQYF. In DNA, the CDR3 is TGTGCCAGCAGAGATTCCGGGACAGGGGAGCAGTACTTC.

The chain links TRBV28 to TRBJ1-2; 9 bases line up with TRBD1. Losses at the gene ends were 6 bases for V and 9 bases for J; bases not matched to a gene: 8. Germline CDR1 reads MDHEN; CDR2 reads SYDVKM. The CDR3 spans 13 residues. CDR3 sequence reads: CASSEGGQGSYTF. Here the CDR3 DNA reads TGTGCCAGCAGCGAAGGGGGACAGGGTAGCTACACCTTC.

This clonotype was recorded at least ten times. J is TRBJ2-2 and V is TRBV20-1; 11 bases are a match to TRBD1. The trim removed 5 bases at V and 4 bases at J, leaving 9 bases unmatched. Germline CDR1 reads DFQATT; CDR2 reads SNEGSKA (reference sequence). The CDR3 covers 16 residues. In DNA, the CDR3 is TGCAGTGCTCTACAGATCGGGACAGGGGGCACCGGGGAGCTGTTTTTT. This gives the protein CSALQIGTGGTGELFF.

This clonotype was observed many times. V is TRBV6-4 and J is TRBJ1-1, with D possibly matching TRBD1 (6 bases). Germline values: CDR1 MRHNA, CDR2 SNTAGT. The V and J ends lost 3 bases and 3 bases respectively, with 11 bases between them. This CDR3 has 14 amino acids. This chain's CDR3 is CASSESGEDTEAFF. The CDR3 DNA reads as TGTGCCAGCAGTGAATCAGGGGAGGACACTGAAGCTTTCTTT.

Comments on this clonotype: The junction and the germline gene differ at one end; a read error may be behind it. The chain combines TRBV6-4 with TRBJ2-2; perhaps TRBD2 as D (5 bases). This CDR3 comprises 13 residues. Germline assignment: CDR1 MRHNA and CDR2 SNTAGT. The CDR3 here is CASSYSSFGELCF. Written as DNA, the CDR3 is TGTGCCAGCAGTTACTCAAGTTTCGGGGAGCTGTGTTTT.

The table lists this clonotype with many counts. The CDR3: CASRPGTGDTGELFF. The DNA of the CDR3 is TGTGCCAGCAGACCCGGGACAGGGGATACCGGGGAGCTGTTTTTT. This chain joins TRBV28 and TRBJ2-2; 10 nucleotides align to TRBD1. With V trimmed by 6 bases and J by 5 bases, 6 bases remained unmatched. CDR1 and CDR2 from the germline V gene are MDHEN and SYDVKM. CDR3 length: 15 amino acids.

This clonotype appeared many times. The chain recombines TRBV7-8 with TRBJ2-7; 8 bases agree with TRBD2. This CDR3 region has 16 residues. Germline V gives CDR1 SGHVS, CDR2 FQNEAQ. V was pared by 1 base and J by 4 bases, with 9 bases of the junction left unmatched. CDR3 DNA sequence: TGTGCCAGCAGCTTAGAGGTGGCGGGGGGTTATTACGAGCAGTACTTC. This translates into CASSLEVAGGYYEQYF.

This clonotype was observed many times. V and J are TRBV7-2 and TRBJ1-2, with D uncertain. In germline, CDR1 is SGHTA, CDR2 FQGNSA. This CDR3 is built from 14 residues. Trimming shortened V by 5 bases and J by 8 bases, and 18 bases separated the two germline ends. CDR3 DNA: TGTGCCAGCAGCCGAACGAGTGCTTTATGGGGCTACACCTTC. It encodes CASSRTSALWGYTF.

CDR3 bases: TGTGCCAGCAGTGACCTACAGGGCTACGAGCAGTACTTC. Translating gives CASSDLQGYEQYF. The chain combines TRBV6-1 with TRBJ2-7; TRBD1 is a possible D gene (6 bases). This CDR3 has 13 residues. Germline lookup yields CDR1 MNHNS and CDR2 SASEGT. Deletions cut 3 bases from V and 3 bases from J, with 9 bases between.

This chain joins TRBV4-3 and TRBJ2-7; D is unclear. CDR1 and CDR2 (germline): LGHNA, YSLEER. Trimming cost V 2 bases and J 3 bases, with 11 bases left between them. This CDR3 has 14 residues. The CDR3 bases are TGCGCCAGCAGCCAAAGCCTCGGTGGCTACGAGCAGTACTTC. It specifies CASSQSLGGYEQYF.

This clonotype was picked up a small number of times. V usage is TRBV6-2 or TRBV6-3 and J usage is TRBJ2-6; tentative D call: TRBD1 (6 bases). V was clipped by 4 bases and J by 0 bases, with 10 bases between them. CDR3 size: 16 residues. Germline-derived CDR1 and CDR2 are MNHEY and SVGEGT. In DNA, the CDR3 is TGTGCCAGCAGTTCCACGGGACACTCTGGGGCCAACGTCCTGACTTTC. It translates to CASSSTGHSGANVLTF.

The V call is TRBV6-1, the J call TRBJ2-7; 12 nucleotides agree with TRBD1. The CDR3 is 15 amino acids. Trimming removed 4 bases from V and 5 bases from J; junction bases left unmatched: 6. Germline V gene lookup returns CDR1 MNHNS and CDR2 SASEGT. DNA of the CDR3: TGTGCCAGCAGTGGGTGGGACAGGGGGCTCAACGAGCAGTACTTC. Protein sequence: CASSGWDRGLNEQYF.

This clonotype was detected many times. The chain employs TRBV20-1 and TRBJ2-5; 9 bases are a match to TRBD2. The CDR3 contains 12 residues. Per the germline V gene, CDR1 is DFQATT and CDR2 is SNEGSKA (reference sequence). V dropped 6 bases and J dropped 5; count of bases not matched to a gene: 4. In DNA, the CDR3 is TGCAGTGCGGCTAGCGGGGAGGAGACCCAGTACTTC. It translates to CSAASGEETQYF.

This clonotype was observed many times. The chain recombines TRBV7-9 with TRBJ1-1, with unresolved D. V gave up 6 bases and J gave up 3 bases, with 11 bases separating them. Germline V gene sequence: CDR1 SEHNR, CDR2 FQNEAQ (reference sequence). The CDR3 sequence is 13 residues long. DNA of the CDR3: TGTGCCAGCAGTTTGACTGGCGACACTGAAGCTTTCTTT. Residues: CASSLTGDTEAFF.

In regard to this clonotype: A read error may be the cause here, since a much bigger clone is one base away. The chain links TRBV20-1 to TRBJ2-5; 8 bases align to TRBD2. The CDR3 is made up of 15 amino acids. In germline, CDR1 is DFQATT, CDR2 SNEGSKA (reference sequence). J was trimmed by 5 bases and V by 7 bases; bases with no gene match: 15. The CDR3 reads CSGRDDGRVGETQYF. The CDR3, as DNA: TGCAGTGGAAGGGATGACGGGAGGGTCGGGGAGACCCAGTACTTC.

The CDR3 spells CASSPGVAGVAEQYV. The CDR3 coding sequence is TGTGCCAGCTCACCGGGGGTAGCGGGAGTCGCCGAGCAGTACGTC. The chain links TRBV18 to TRBJ2-7; 9 nucleotides align to TRBD2. This CDR3 spans 15 amino acids. The V segment lost 3 bases and the J segment 6 bases; nucleotides outside the gene matches: 9. CDR1 KGHSH and CDR2 LQKENI come from the germline V gene.

This clonotype was observed once. CDR3 residues: CASRAASGVVTQYF. For the CDR3, the DNA is TGTGCCAGCAGGGCGGCTAGCGGGGTTGTAACCCAGTACTTC. The chain carries TRBV6-1 and TRBJ2-5, with 9 bases aligning to TRBD2. This CDR3 has 14 amino acids. Germline CDR1 MNHNS, CDR2 SASEGT. After removal of 6 bases from V and 8 bases from J, the junction contained 10 bases not matched to a gene.

CDR3 sequence (DNA): TGTGCCAGCAGATCGTCCGGGACAGAAAATGAAAAACTGTTTTTT. Translated, it gives CASRSSGTENEKLFF. This chain joins TRBV11-1 and TRBJ1-4, with 7 bases that match TRBD1. The CDR3 is made up of 15 amino acids. Germline-derived CDR1 and CDR2 are SGHAT and FQDESV (reference sequence). V lost 6 bases to trimming and J lost 5 bases; unmatched junction nucleotides: 9.

The CDR3 coding sequence is TGTGCCACCAGCAGAGACCGAGCCGGGATGAACACTGAAGCTTTCTTT. Protein product: CATSRDRAGMNTEAFF. The V and J genes are TRBV15 and TRBJ1-1; D unresolved. The V gene lost 0 bases and the J gene lost 0 bases, with 11 bases spanning the gap. Germline values: CDR1 LNHNV, CDR2 YYDKDF (reference sequence). The CDR3 runs to 16 residues.

The rearrangement joins TRBV5-1 to TRBJ1-1, with a possible D match to TRBD1 (6 bases). V was clipped by 4 bases and J by 8 bases, with 21 bases between them. CDR1 and CDR2 from the germline V gene are SGHRS and YFSETQ. CDR3 length: 15 residues. The CDR3 loop reads CASSGETGPTREAFF. The CDR3 nucleotides read TGCGCCAGCAGCGGGGAGACAGGTCCGACCAGGGAAGCTTTCTTT.

Ten or more counts support this clonotype. The J gene is TRBJ2-7, the V gene TRBV15; 11 bases agree with TRBD2. CDR1 is LNHNV, CDR2 YYDKDF, per germline (reference sequence). The CDR3 runs to 19 residues. V was clipped by 0 bases and J by 0 bases; unmatched bases: 10. DNA for the CDR3: TGTGCCACCAGCAGAGATGGAGGGACTAGCGGAGATAACTCCTACGAGCAGTACTTC. Translated: CATSRDGGTSGDNSYEQYF.

This clonotype was seen ten or more times. The J gene is TRBJ1-3, the V gene TRBV10-3; a weak D match, TRBD1 (5 bases). The germline V gene has CDR1 ENHRY and CDR2 SYGVKD. This CDR3 has 12 residues. Trimming removed 11 bases at V and 4 bases at J, with 12 bases between. For the CDR3, the DNA is TGTGCCGTTCGGACAAACGGAAACACCATATATTTT. It specifies CAVRTNGNTIYF.